This paragraph covers one TCR beta chain sequence. This clonotype was recorded many times. Its antigen remains undetermined. Base-call qualities are not available, and no considerably larger clone is one nucleotide away. The CDR3 has 14 amino acids, counting the end cysteine and phenylalanine. CDR3 DNA is the only sequence kept; it has 42 bases, read in frame from the first base. Looking up the germline V gene yields CDR1 KGHDR and CDR2 SFDVKD. V is pruned by 4 bases and J by 6 bases, leaving 5 bases of the junction without a gene match. The method was 5' RACE. Reads for this sample came from an Illumina HiSeq 2500. A second PCR of about 6 to 12 cycles was run with a J-beta primer mix and a sample-barcoded 5' primer. A template-switch 5' adaptor carrying 12 random nucleotides introduced a unique molecular identifier onto each TCR beta cDNA molecule. At least 3 million CDR3-containing paired-end reads were obtained from each sample. All of the RNA was converted into first-strand cDNA using the Mint cDNA synthesis kit, with a TRBC-specific oligonucleotide serving as the primer. All cDNA was treated with uracil-DNA glycosylase and then went through a first 18-cycle PCR with the universal primers M1SS and BC2_uni_R. The study's own analysis went as follows. Each sample was normalized by randomly selecting 1 million high-quality reads, each carrying a distinct molecular identifier. Reads with shared molecular identifiers were discarded instead of being binned into consensus sequences. MiTCR, set to a Q25 quality threshold and the strictest error-elimination algorithm, was used for CDR3 identification, clonotype clustering and error correction. A nonparametric unseen species model using Euler transformation provided a lower-bound estimate of total TCR beta diversity. TCRdb reanalyzed the raw reads on its own, using fastp at Q25 for trimming and MiXCR for clone calling, and kept in-frame beta chains. Each CDR3 protein gets just one entry, which takes the most common genes and DNA from the rows behind it. TCRdb, not the original authors, processed these V and J calls. The sample includes more than 500,000 distinct CDR3 sequences, with 25% to 30% observed a single time. Around 18% of the sample belongs to the ten largest clones.

This sample was included in a study of blood T cells in healthy people across ages (dated by TCRdb to between 2015 and 2017). About the investigation overall: Template switching captured roughly one uniquely barcoded TCR beta cDNA molecule per two T cells in model experiments. Using deep sequencing normalized with unique cDNA molecular identifiers, the study measured how TCR beta repertoire diversity changes with age. The donors were divided into four age groups: young (average about 15 years), middle-aged (approximately 42), aged (approximately 62) and long-lived (about 90). To avoid experimental bias, donors of different ages were spread randomly across the sequencing lanes. The study analyzed two additional independent replicas of 1 million unique cDNA reads from the same blood draw for two donors, one aged 18 to 30 and one aged 80 or older. Beyond this particular receptor, the publication reports: Estimates of total diversity based on one million sequenced T cells were regarded as lower bounds and as underestimates. Since profiling was done on bulk unsorted PBMCs, naive and antigen-experienced compartments could not be conclusively compared. There was a strong correlation between observed TCR beta diversity and the percentage of naive T cells measured by flow cytometry. The CMV infection status of donors was not known, potentially confounding age-related changes in expanded clonotypes. Compared with the aged group, more naive CD4+ T cells, fewer expanded clones and increased TCR diversity were shown by the long-lived group, suggesting age selection. Observed TCR beta diversity per million T cells fell roughly linearly with age, and a significant reduction was already apparent by age approximately 41.

Systemically healthy Caucasian individuals from Russia, 39 in total and aged 6 to 90 years, were included as donors. About 10 milliliters of peripheral blood were drawn from each donor into EDTA-treated Vacutainer tubes. Ficoll-Paque density-gradient centrifugation was used to isolate PBMCs, with at least 7 million per sample. Total RNA, at least 5.5 micrograms per sample, was extracted from PBMCs with Trizol reagent. For every donor, flow cytometry on a PBMC aliquot measured the percentage of naive CD45RAhigh/CD27high T cells. Sequencing input: blood. The sequence was obtained from a woman aged 70-85 years in good health. Rearrangement joined TRBV24-1 to TRBJ2-1, and 7 bases in between align with TRBD1. The bases are TGTGCCACCAGTGAAGGGACAGACCCCAATGAGCAGTTCTTC. Translation gives CATSEGTDPNEQFF.